This T cell receptor beta chain was sequenced for a study of OX40 agonist ivuxolimab in advanced cancers. Whole-study context: Patients received ivuxolimab, an intravenous treatment, every 2 weeks at 0.01 to 10 mg/kg.

Findings and limits, study-wide: In the 0.1 to 3.0 mg/kg range, CD4+ and CD8+ blood T cells had expanded clonally by week 6. The study found among the lowest clonal expansion in partial responders at 0.1-3.0 mg/kg.

Germline V lookup: CDR1 SGDLS, CDR2 YYNGEE. The CDR3 runs 18 residues. V gave up 0 bases and J gave up 2 bases; unmatched junction bases: 5. Using immunoSEQ multiplex PCR, the repertoire was profiled, and TCRdb retains in-frame clones only, with some absent. The sample holds 55,000 to 80,000 clones; 87% are singletons and the top ten take about 1.3%. Remarks on this clone: As yet, its antigen is unknown.

The receptor was isolated from an adult with an advanced solid tumor such as melanoma, head and neck, liver or kidney cancer. The J gene is TRBJ2-6, the V gene TRBV9; 10 nucleotides agree with TRBD1. Sequences were derived from CD4+ or CD8+ T cells sorted from blood, sampled in a trial of the OX40 agonist ivuxolimab. The CDR3 coding sequence is TGTGCCAGCAGCGTAGCCTCCGGGACAGGGGCTGGGGCCAACGTCCTGACTTTC. Residues: CASSVASGTGAGANVLTF.